This T cell receptor beta chain comes out of a study of regulatory T cells in long-lasting Graves disease. Overall study: Over-5-year antithyroid drug use with positive TSH receptor antibodies defined persistent Graves' disease in the study.

For TCR beta, libraries came from iRepertoire HTBI primers and Arm-PCR of CDR3 regions. TCRdb re-derived calls from the multiplex PCR reads in MiXCR, one entry per CDR3 protein. The sample shows some 440,000 distinct CDR3 sequences, less than 25% of them seen only once. Germline V gives CDR1 MDHEN, CDR2 SYDVKM. After removal of 2 bases from V and 5 bases from J, the junction contained 8 bases not matched to a gene. The CDR3 runs 15 residues. This clonotype came up many times. Antigen specificity is unknown. This sample's time point: persistent/refractory GD, antithyroid drugs over 5 years with positive TRAb. The TCR library used RNA extracted from PBMCs. Overall study findings and caveats: Favored gene segments in persistent disease were TRBV28, TRBJ1-2 and TRBJ2-5.

The rearrangement links TRBV28 to TRBJ2-7; 8 bases fit TRBD1. The sequence came from a female donor with Graves disease. Material: peripheral blood mononuclear cells (PBMCs), obtained when the disease was refractory, from a patient treated with antithyroid drugs. The CDR3 sequence is CASSLTPTGDHEQYF. In DNA, the CDR3 is TGTGCCAGCAGTTTAACCCCGACAGGGGACCACGAGCAGTACTTC.